The 30 T cell receptor beta chains listed next were all sequenced from one sample in a study of cytomegalovirus exposure and HLA in healthy donors. Amplification used 60 Vbeta primers and 13 Jbeta primers. Sequenced by immunoSEQ multiplex PCR; TCRdb stores in-frame clones only, minus some. The listing records 150,000 to 200,000 clones. The sample consisted of PBMCs. Receptor source: a young woman in good health and CMV-seropositive.

In DNA form, the CDR3 reads TGTGCCAGTAGGCGGGGGTCCGCCGGGGAGCTGTTTTTT. This translates into CASRRGSAGELFF. V is TRBV19 and J is TRBJ2-2, with TRBD2 identical over 7 bases. V dropped 6 bases and J dropped 6; count of bases not matched to a gene: 4. Germline CDR1 is LNHDA and CDR2 is SQIVND (reference sequence). CDR3 length: 13 amino acids.

The rearrangement uses TRBV5-1 and TRBJ2-1, with D perhaps matching TRBD2 (7 bases). CDR1 and CDR2 from the germline V gene are SGHRS and YFSETQ. Trimming left V 4 bases short and J 0 bases short, with 20 bases between. This CDR3 is built from 18 residues. This CDR3 is CASSPQGGGPSSYNEQFF. Here the CDR3 DNA reads TGCGCCAGCAGCCCGCAAGGCGGGGGCCCAAGCTCCTACAATGAGCAGTTCTTC.

The chain recombines TRBV9 with TRBJ2-3; D is ambiguous. This CDR3 is built from 15 residues. V lost 4 bases, J lost 2 bases, and 14 bases lay in between. Germline V lookup: CDR1 SGDLS, CDR2 YYNGEE. The CDR3 protein is CASSSPSVFTDTQYF. The CDR3 DNA reads as TGTGCCAGCAGCTCCCCCTCCGTTTTCACAGATACGCAGTATTTT.

V and J are TRBV6-6 and TRBJ2-3; TRBD1 aligns across 8 bases. V was clipped by 8 bases and J by 6 bases; unmatched bases: 13. In germline, CDR1 is MNHNY, CDR2 SVGAGI (reference sequence). The CDR3 length is 15 residues. CDR3 in DNA: TGTGCCAGCTCCCCTTTGGCGGGGACAGGCGATACGCAGTATTTT. It yields the protein CASSPLAGTGDTQYF.

This CDR3 is CASSRLERVGTEAFF. Here the CDR3 DNA reads TGTGCCAGCAGTAGACTGGAGAGGGTAGGCACTGAAGCTTTCTTT. The chain has TRBV28 and TRBJ1-1; D is undetermined. The CDR3 contains 15 residues. From germline, CDR1 is MDHEN and CDR2 SYDVKM. V was pared by 5 bases and J by 4 bases, with 17 bases between.

The gene calls are TRBV7-8 and TRBJ2-1; 8 nucleotides align to TRBD1. Unmatched junction bases numbered 9, after V lost 5 bases and J lost 6 bases. There are 15 residues in the CDR3. Germline values: CDR1 SGHVS, CDR2 FQNEAQ. CDR3 protein: CASSKHPGQGNEQFF. DNA of the CDR3: TGTGCCAGCAGCAAGCACCCTGGACAGGGCAATGAGCAGTTCTTC.

This sequence joins TRBV30 and TRBJ1-2, with a tentative D call TRBD1 (5 bases). The CDR3 length is 13 residues. The germline V gene encodes CDR1 GTSNPN and CDR2 SVGIG (reference sequence). V lost 1 base and J 9 bases, leaving 15 bases between the germline ends. The CDR3 here is CAWSGGTRASYTF. CDR3 nucleotide sequence: TGTGCCTGGAGTGGGGGCACCAGGGCTAGCTACACCTTC.

The rearrangement links TRBV19 to TRBJ2-3; 7 positions agree with TRBD2. The CDR3 sequence is 14 residues long. V lost 5 bases to trimming and J lost 2 bases; unmatched junction nucleotides: 4. Germline-derived CDR1 and CDR2 are LNHDA and SQIVND (reference sequence). In nucleotides, the CDR3 is TGTGCCAGTAGTGAACGGGGGGTCACAGATACGCAGTATTTT. Protein product: CASSERGVTDTQYF.

V gene TRBV4-3 combines with J gene TRBJ2-1; no firm D call. Germline CDR1 reads LGHNA; CDR2 reads YSLEER. The CDR3 contains 15 residues. V lost 2 bases and J lost 10, with 18 bases in between. The CDR3: CASSQLGFQPTEQFF. As DNA, the CDR3 is TGCGCCAGCAGCCAACTCGGGTTTCAGCCTACAGAGCAGTTCTTC.

This chain links TRBV6-6 with TRBJ2-7; 7 bases align to TRBD1. Looked up from germline, CDR1 is MNHNY and CDR2 is SVGAGI (reference sequence). The CDR3 has 14 amino acids. V lost 2 bases to trimming and J lost 7 bases; unmatched junction nucleotides: 8. The CDR3 loop reads CASSYGDRSMEQYF. The CDR3 DNA follows: TGTGCCAGCAGTTACGGGGACAGATCCATGGAGCAGTACTTC.

CDR3 amino acids: CASSSIVGAGSGELFF. In nucleotides, the CDR3 is TGCGCCAGCAGCTCCATTGTGGGGGCCGGATCCGGGGAGCTGTTTTTT. This chain joins TRBV5-1 and TRBJ2-2, with D possibly TRBD1 on 6 matching bases. The germline V gene encodes CDR1 SGHRS and CDR2 YFSETQ. Trimming pared 3 bases from V and 6 bases from J, leaving 18 bases between. CDR3 size: 16 residues.

The genes are TRBV10-2 and TRBJ1-5; D is ambiguous. Trimming shortened V by 2 bases and J by 7 bases, and 15 bases separated the two germline ends. The CDR3 totals 15 residues. Germline lookup yields CDR1 WSHSY and CDR2 SAAADI. In nucleotides, the CDR3 is TGCGCCAGCAGTGAGGTACGACGGGGTTGGCAGCCCCAGCATTTT. Its translation: CASSEVRRGWQPQHF.

The chain couples TRBV7-2 to TRBJ2-5; 9 bases map to TRBD2. The V gene end was trimmed by 5 bases and the J gene end by 5 bases; junction bases not matched to a gene: 15. The germline V gene encodes CDR1 SGHTA and CDR2 FQGNSA. The CDR3 runs to 17 residues. The CDR3 DNA reads TGTGCCAGCAGCCTACCCGGAGCGGGAGGTTCCTATGAGACCCAGTACTTC. It is translated as CASSLPGAGGSYETQYF.

The chain links TRBV25-1 to TRBJ2-5, with 15 positions matching TRBD2. Per germline, CDR1 MGHDK and CDR2 SYGVNS. The CDR3 contains 18 residues. J was trimmed by 0 bases and V by 4 bases; bases with no gene match: 6. The CDR3 here is CASSGGTSGGMYQETQYF. The CDR3 region has the DNA TGTGCCAGCAGTGGCGGGACTAGCGGGGGGATGTACCAAGAGACCCAGTACTTC.

The V gene is TRBV5-1, the J gene TRBJ2-1, with a possible D match to TRBD1 (6 bases). With 4 bases removed from V and 6 bases from J, the gap between germline ends came to 11 bases. CDR1 is SGHRS, CDR2 YFSETQ, per germline. This CDR3 is 13 amino acids long. The DNA of the CDR3 is TGCGCCAGCAGCATGGGACAAAGCAATGAGCAGTTCTTC. Its translation is CASSMGQSNEQFF.

The CDR3 DNA follows: TGTGCCAGCAGCGCCGGGACTACCCCTGGGGATGAGCAGTTCTTC. Protein: CASSAGTTPGDEQFF. V gene TRBV5-6 combines with J gene TRBJ2-1; TRBD2 matches 7 bases. CDR3 length: 15 amino acids. Losses at the gene ends were 4 bases for V and 8 bases for J; bases not matched to a gene: 12. Looked up from germline, CDR1 is SGHDT and CDR2 is YYEEEE.

The chain links TRBV18 to TRBJ2-1; D may be TRBD2 (5 bases). Trimming took off 3 bases at V and 8 bases at J, with 8 bases between the two ends. Germline V lookup: CDR1 KGHSH, CDR2 LQKENI. This CDR3 contains 12 residues. Here the CDR3 DNA reads TGTGCCAGCTCACCCGGGATGGATGAGCAGTTCTTC. Encoded protein: CASSPGMDEQFF.

CDR3 residues: CASSVGQGIYGYTF. CDR3 DNA sequence: TGTGCCAGCAGCGTGGGACAGGGCATCTATGGCTACACCTTC. The chain links TRBV5-6 to TRBJ1-2; 9 bases align to TRBD1. This CDR3 comprises 14 residues. J was trimmed by 4 bases and V by 4 bases; bases with no gene match: 5. Per the germline V gene, CDR1 is SGHDT and CDR2 is YYEEEE.

This chain joins TRBV9 and TRBJ2-1, with 8 bases lining up with TRBD2. Germline V lookup: CDR1 SGDLS, CDR2 YYNGEE. V lost 3 bases and J lost 5; bases outside the gene matches: 10. CDR3 length: 16 residues. The CDR3 here is CASSAGKARGDNEQFF. For the CDR3, the DNA is TGTGCCAGCAGCGCGGGGAAGGCGCGGGGGGACAATGAGCAGTTCTTC.

The chain carries TRBV19 and TRBJ2-7; 12 positions match TRBD2. There are 16 residues in the CDR3. Germline V gives CDR1 LNHDA, CDR2 SQIVND (reference sequence). V was pared by 3 bases and J by 4 bases, with 7 bases of the junction left unmatched. CDR3 amino acids: CASSMTSGSRGYEQYF. CDR3 bases: TGTGCCAGTAGTATGACTAGCGGGAGCCGCGGGTACGAGCAGTACTTC.

V gene TRBV30 combines with J gene TRBJ1-1, with D possibly TRBD1 on 6 matching bases. Deletions cut 4 bases from V and 8 bases from J, with 14 bases between. The CDR3 runs to 12 residues. CDR1 and CDR2 from the germline V gene are GTSNPN and SVGIG (reference sequence). CDR3 region: CAWKGGAGEAFF. The CDR3 DNA follows: TGTGCCTGGAAGGGGGGGGCCGGGGAAGCTTTCTTT.

V gene TRBV7-9 combines with J gene TRBJ2-5, with D hard to call. Deletions cut 3 bases from V and 3 bases from J, with 11 bases between. Germline V CDR1 and CDR2: SEHNR, FQNEAQ (reference sequence). The CDR3 is made up of 14 amino acids. The chain's CDR3 is CASSFDWLKETQYF. The CDR3 region has the DNA TGTGCCAGCAGCTTCGACTGGTTAAAAGAGACCCAGTACTTC.

The V call is TRBV4-1, the J call TRBJ2-7; TRBD2 is a possible D gene (6 bases). V lost 3 bases and J lost 0, with 18 bases in between. Germline V gene lookup returns CDR1 MGHRA and CDR2 YSYEKL. The CDR3 loop spans 17 amino acids. The CDR3 coding sequence is TGCGCCAGCAGCCACCGCTCCTCTAGCGCCTACTCCTACGAGCAGTACTTC. Translation gives CASSHRSSSAYSYEQYF.

This chain links TRBV30 with TRBJ1-1; tentatively, D is TRBD1 (6 bases). Trimming removed 0 bases at V and 2 bases at J, with 7 bases between. CDR1 and CDR2 (germline): GTSNPN, SVGIG (reference sequence). This CDR3 region has 13 residues. The CDR3 here is CAWSVDSNTEAFF. The CDR3 bases are TGTGCCTGGAGTGTGGACAGTAACACTGAAGCTTTCTTT.

The chain has TRBV10-3 and TRBJ1-3; 11 nucleotides agree with TRBD1. CDR1 is ENHRY and CDR2 is SYGVKD in the germline V gene. The V segment lost 6 bases and the J segment 4 bases; nucleotides outside the gene matches: 5. The CDR3 has 15 residues. The CDR3 DNA follows: TGTGCCATCAGCCAGGACAGGGGGCGAGGAAACACCATATATTTT. This codes for CAISQDRGRGNTIYF.

The chain has TRBV13 and TRBJ1-1; 7 bases match TRBD1. Germline assignment: CDR1 PRHDT and CDR2 FYEKMQ (reference sequence). The CDR3 is 13 residues long. V lost 4 bases, J lost 1 base, and 0 bases stayed unmatched. CDR3 sequence: CASSWTGNTEAFF. Written as DNA, the CDR3 is TGTGCCAGCAGCTGGACAGGGAACACTGAAGCTTTCTTT.

As concerns this clone: A junction end diverges from the germline sequence, so it may reflect a read error. The chain joins TRBV9 to TRBJ2-1; 12 bases agree with TRBD2. The germline CDR1 and CDR2 sequences are SGDLS and YYNGEE. The CDR3 runs 16 residues. In DNA form, the CDR3 reads TGTGCCAGCAGCGTAGCCGGGACTAGCGGGTACAATGAACAGTTCTTC. Encoded protein: CASSVAGTSGYNEQFF.

The gene calls are TRBV6-1 and TRBJ1-1, with D possibly TRBD1 on 5 matching bases. Trimming pared 4 bases from V and 2 bases from J, leaving 17 bases between. CDR1 is MNHNS, CDR2 SASEGT, per germline. CDR3 length: 16 residues. CDR3 loop: CASSGGDRLYNTEAFF. CDR3 nucleotide sequence: TGTGCCAGCAGTGGCGGGGACCGCCTGTACAACACTGAAGCTTTCTTT.

The V call is TRBV18, the J call TRBJ2-1; TRBD2 agrees at 8 bases. V shed 2 bases, J shed 4 bases, and the junction held 7 bases outside the gene matches. The CDR3 length is 16 residues. Germline CDR1 is KGHSH and CDR2 is LQKENI. The CDR3: CASSPDERGPYNEQFF. CDR3 nucleotide sequence: TGTGCCAGCTCACCAGATGAGCGGGGGCCTTACAATGAGCAGTTCTTC.

The genes are TRBV20-1 and TRBJ2-5; D not resolved. Germline CDR1 DFQATT, CDR2 SNEGSKA (reference sequence). V lost 3 bases to trimming and J lost 5 bases, with 7 bases between them. The CDR3 totals 11 residues. CDR3 region: CSASRSETQYF. The CDR3 region has the DNA TGCAGTGCTAGCCGGTCTGAGACCCAGTACTTC.